A single sample gave rise to the 3 T cell receptor beta chains below, sequenced in a study of shared clonotypes between healthy human individuals. Assay used: immunoSEQ multiplex PCR; TCRdb lists only in-frame clones, some missing. The profile covers over a million clones, with 75% to 85% appearing a single time and 0.5% to 0.6% taken by the ten largest. Sequenced material: memory CD4+ T cells from PBMCs. As for subset: CD45RA-negative fraction. These receptors were obtained from a man aged 18 to 30 in good health. Some clones in this sample may be carry-over from other donors' samples.

The chain couples TRBV9 to TRBJ1-1; possible D gene TRBD1, 5 bases. CDR3 length equals 14 residues. Germline loops: CDR1 SGDLS, CDR2 YYNGEE. Trimming took 4 bases from V and 1 from J, leaving 11 bases between them. CDR3 sequence reads: CASSQGSGNTEAFF. As DNA, the CDR3 is TGTGCCAGCAGCCAGGGATCCGGGAACACTGAAGCTTTCTTT.

The V and J genes are TRBV5-1 and TRBJ2-3; D uncertain. Germline V gene sequence: CDR1 SGHRS, CDR2 YFSETQ. The CDR3 length is 11 residues. Trimming pared 6 bases from V and 4 bases from J, leaving 6 bases between. The CDR3 sequence is CASTFSDTQYF. CDR3 nucleotides: TGCGCCAGCACGTTTTCAGATACGCAGTATTTT. The variable domain in full, completed from reference TRBV5-1 and TRBJ2-3, reads KAGVTQTPRYLIKTRGQQVTLSCSPISGHRSVSWYQQTPGQGLQFLFEYFSETQRNKGNFPGRFSGRQFSNSRSEMNVSTLELGDSALYLCASTFSDTQYFGPGTRLTVL.

CDR3 residues: CASSNDRAQTQYF. The CDR3 DNA reads TGTGCCAGCAGTAACGACAGGGCCCAGACCCAGTACTTC. The J gene is TRBJ2-5, the V gene TRBV6-6, with 7 positions matching TRBD1. Germline lookup yields CDR1 MNHNY and CDR2 SVGAGI (reference sequence). CDR3 length: 13 amino acids. Germline trimming cut 5 bases from V and 6 bases from J; bases unmatched to any gene: 6.